The 21 T cell receptor beta chains presented below share a single source sample, sequenced in a study of beta chain features in type 1 diabetes. General study results and limits: Shorter TCRB CDR3s, moderately but significantly so, were found in Type 1 diabetes patients in all four CD4+ subsets.

For these TCRs, the target antigens are not known. Expressed TCRB transcripts were sequenced, since all the RNA that had been isolated was reverse transcribed. Generated by immunoSEQ multiplex PCR, the TCRdb table keeps only in-frame clones and is missing some. The data show approximately 120,000 clones, 17% seen once. Material for sequencing was central memory CD4+ T cells from blood. The receptors come from a man aged 18 to 30 with type 1 diabetes.

This clone was counted a few times. This chain connects TRBV5-6 to TRBJ2-7, with a tentative D call TRBD2 (5 bases). There are 15 residues in the CDR3. The germline V gene encodes CDR1 SGHDT and CDR2 YYEEEE. V lost 3 bases and J lost 2, with 15 bases in between. The CDR3 reads CASSYWRPGPYEQYF. The CDR3 DNA reads as TGTGCCAGCAGCTACTGGAGGCCGGGCCCCTACGAGCAGTACTTC.

This clone was seen more than once but under ten times. The chain has TRBV7-2 and TRBJ2-5, with D possibly being TRBD1 or TRBD2 (6 bases each). Germline loops: CDR1 SGHTA, CDR2 FQGNSA. Trimming pared 4 bases from V and 9 bases from J, leaving 18 bases between. CDR3 length equals 14 residues. CDR3 protein: CASSSPLRGAPQYF. The CDR3, as DNA: TGTGCCAGCAGCTCCCCTCTTAGGGGGGCGCCCCAGTACTTC.

This rearrangement joins TRBV5-1 to TRBJ1-1; tentatively, D is TRBD1 (5 bases). Trimming left V 3 bases short and J 0 bases short, with 15 bases between. There are 16 residues in the CDR3. The germline gives CDR1 SGHRS, CDR2 YFSETQ. The CDR3 DNA follows: TGCGCCAGCAGCTCCCAAGGGGCAGGGCTGAACACTGAAGCTTTCTTT. It codes for CASSSQGAGLNTEAFF.

The rearrangement links TRBV28 to TRBJ2-1; the D call may be TRBD1 or TRBD2 (5 bases each). The CDR3 has 15 amino acids. The V end lost 1 base, the J end lost 2 bases, and 9 bases lay between the germline ends. The germline gives CDR1 MDHEN, CDR2 SYDVKM. CDR3 in amino acids: CASSLLQGPYNEQFF. CDR3 DNA: TGTGCCAGCAGTTTATTGCAGGGACCCTACAATGAGCAGTTCTTC.

The J gene is TRBJ2-1, the V gene TRBV7-2; D possibly corresponds to TRBD1 (5 bases). Trimming stripped 1 base from V and 6 bases from J, with 7 bases between. Germline V gene lookup returns CDR1 SGHTA and CDR2 FQGNSA. The CDR3 sequence is 13 residues long. CDR3 bases: TGTGCCAGCAGCTTAGGACAGATCAATGAGCAGTTCTTC. It translates to CASSLGQINEQFF.

Only a few counts were recorded for this clone. The CDR3 loop is CASSLGIEQPQHF. The CDR3 DNA reads TGTGCCAGCAGCTTAGGGATCGAGCAGCCCCAGCATTTT. The rearrangement links TRBV7-2 to TRBJ1-5, with D unresolved. V lost 1 base and J 7 bases, leaving 8 bases between the germline ends. Germline CDR1 and CDR2: SGHTA and FQGNSA. CDR3 length: 13 residues.

The V gene is TRBV7-9, the J gene TRBJ2-5, with 7 bases matching TRBD1. The trim removed 1 base at V and 4 bases at J, leaving 0 bases unmatched. The CDR3 totals 13 residues. Germline V gives CDR1 SEHNR, CDR2 FQNEAQ (reference sequence). The CDR3 spells CASSLGQGETQYF. CDR3 in DNA: TGTGCCAGCAGCTTAGGACAGGGAGAGACCCAGTACTTC.

V gene TRBV30 combines with J gene TRBJ1-6; no definite D call. The CDR3 totals 13 residues. CDR1 and CDR2 (germline): GTSNPN, SVGIG (reference sequence). V gave up 8 bases and J gave up 6 bases, with 14 bases separating them. DNA of the CDR3: TGTGCCCAGCACAAGGGTCCTAATTCACCCCTCCACTTT. It translates to CAQHKGPNSPLHF.

The chain has TRBV6-6 and TRBJ2-4; 8 nucleotides line up with TRBD1. The CDR3 has 15 amino acids. Germline assignment: CDR1 MNHNY and CDR2 SVGAGI (reference sequence). The CDR3: CASDRASGVTNIQYF. CDR3 nucleotide sequence: TGTGCGTCGGACAGGGCCTCGGGAGTCACAAACATTCAGTACTTC.

V gene TRBV13 combines with J gene TRBJ2-7; either TRBD1 or TRBD2 may fit D (5 bases each). This CDR3 region has 17 residues. Germline CDR1 PRHDT, CDR2 FYEKMQ (reference sequence). The V end was cut by 1 base, the J end by 1 base, with 17 bases between. The DNA for the CDR3 is TGTGCCAGCAGCTTAGTAATGTTCGGGACGGAATCCTACGAGCAGTACTTC. Amino acids: CASSLVMFGTESYEQYF. The entire variable domain, with the rest obtained from reference TRBV13 and TRBJ2-7, is as follows: AAGVIQSPRHLIKEKRETATLKCYPIPRHDTVYWYQQGPGQDPQFLISFYEKMQSDKGSIPDRFSAQQFSDYHSELNMSSLELGDSALYFCASSLVMFGTESYEQYFGPGTRLTVT.

This chain joins TRBV30 and TRBJ1-1, with 7 bases fitting TRBD1. Trimming took 4 bases from V and 1 from J; bases not matched to a gene: 9. The CDR3 consists of 15 residues. The germline V gene encodes CDR1 GTSNPN and CDR2 SVGIG (reference sequence). The CDR3 here is CAWNPQTGRNTEAFF. The CDR3 nucleotides are TGTGCCTGGAACCCACAGACAGGGAGGAACACTGAAGCTTTCTTT.

V gene TRBV7-9 combines with J gene TRBJ1-2, with 7 bases identical to TRBD1. The CDR3 length is 12 residues. V shed 9 bases, J shed 2 bases, and the junction held 3 bases outside the gene matches. Per the germline V gene, CDR1 is SEHNR and CDR2 is FQNEAQ (reference sequence). CDR3 bases: TGTGCCAGTGGGACAGCCAACTATGGCTACACCTTC. This gives the protein CASGTANYGYTF. The complete variable domain, with remaining parts taken from reference TRBV7-9 and TRBJ1-2, reads DTGVSQNPRHKITKRGQNVTFRCDPISEHNRLYWYRQTLGQGPEFLTYFQNEAQLEKSRLLSDRFSAERPKGSFSTLEIQRTEQGDSAMYLCASGTANYGYTFGSGTRLTVV.

This clone was seen only a few times. The rearrangement links TRBV11-2 to TRBJ2-3; D is unresolved. The V gene's germline CDR1 is SGHAT and CDR2 FQNNGV. The CDR3 has 16 amino acids. V was pared by 5 bases and J by 2 bases, with 17 bases between. The CDR3 here is CASSPEVRLPTDTQYF. As DNA, the CDR3 is TGTGCCAGCAGCCCAGAGGTCCGCCTACCCACAGATACGCAGTATTTT.

This clone showed up just a few times. Distinct nucleotide sequences in the sample also encode this CDR3. V is TRBV9 and J is TRBJ2-7; 12 positions agree with TRBD2. V gave up 2 bases and J gave up 3 bases; unmatched junction bases: 0. This CDR3 region has 14 residues. Per germline, CDR1 SGDLS and CDR2 YYNGEE. As DNA, the CDR3 is TGTGCCAGCAGCGTGACTAGCGGGAGCTACGAGCAGTACTTC. Translating it yields CASSVTSGSYEQYF.

This clone was counted only a few times. V is TRBV6-6 and J is TRBJ2-7, with D unresolved. V was trimmed by 4 bases and J by 4 bases, leaving 11 bases between them. The CDR3 has 13 amino acids. Per germline, CDR1 MNHNY and CDR2 SVGAGI (reference sequence). The CDR3 bases are TGTGCCAGCAGTTTGGACGTAGGGTACGAGCAGTACTTC. This translates into CASSLDVGYEQYF.

The chain is built from TRBV5-4 and TRBJ1-2, with 7 bases identical to TRBD1. The CDR3 is made up of 16 amino acids. With 2 bases clipped from V and 7 bases from J, the junction kept 14 bases outside the gene matches. The V gene's germline CDR1 is SGHNT and CDR2 YYREEE (reference sequence). CDR3 nucleotide sequence: TGTGCCAGCAGCTTTTTCCTACGCCGGGACAGAGGTGGCTACACCTTC. Amino acids: CASSFFLRRDRGGYTF.

A few counts support this clone. The chain links TRBV6-7 to TRBJ2-7; 11 bases agree with TRBD2. TRBV6-7 is identified as an open reading frame with a role that is uncertain. Trimming at V came to 7 bases and at J to 2 bases, leaving 7 bases not matched to a gene. The CDR3 has 15 amino acids. The CDR3 DNA sequence: TGTGCCAGCAAAATACCGGGACTAGCGGCCTACGAGCAGTACTTC. This translates into CASKIPGLAAYEQYF.

The rearrangement uses TRBV10-3 and TRBJ2-1; 7 bases are shared with TRBD2. Germline V gives CDR1 ENHRY, CDR2 SYGVKD. The V and J ends lost 2 bases and 6 bases, in that order; junction bases with no gene match: 4. This CDR3 contains 14 residues. The CDR3 nucleotides read TGTGCCATCAGTGAGCCCCCTAGCGGCAATGAGCAGTTCTTC. Translating it yields CAISEPPSGNEQFF.

The sample holds many counts of this clone. This chain uses TRBV9 with TRBJ2-1; weak D call: TRBD2 (6 bases). V shed 0 bases and J shed 0 bases, with 10 bases lying between them. This CDR3 has 16 amino acids. CDR1 and CDR2 (germline): SGDLS, YYNGEE. CDR3 sequence reads: CASSVASASSYNEQFF. The CDR3 DNA follows: TGTGCCAGCAGCGTAGCTAGCGCTAGCTCCTACAATGAGCAGTTCTTC.

The sample holds a few counts of this clone. The CDR3 nucleotides are TGTGCCATCAGTGAGTCTAGGGTAGGAGGCGGCTACACCTTC. Its protein is CAISESRVGGGYTF. The chain joins TRBV10-3 to TRBJ1-2; D is uncertain. From germline, CDR1 is ENHRY and CDR2 SYGVKD. Trimming left V 0 bases short and J 8 bases short, with 13 bases between. The CDR3 totals 14 residues.

This clone was seen a few times. The chain recombines TRBV4-2 with TRBJ2-2, with 11 bases aligning to TRBD2. Germline values: CDR1 LGHNA, CDR2 YNFKEQ. V dropped 1 base and J dropped 0; count of bases not matched to a gene: 1. The CDR3 length is 17 residues. The CDR3: CASSQAGLAANTGELFF. DNA of the CDR3: TGTGCCAGCAGCCAAGCGGGACTAGCGGCGAACACCGGGGAGCTGTTTTTT.